This T cell receptor beta chain was captured in a study of blood T cells in healthy people across ages. Study findings and constraints: More naive CD4+ cells and higher diversity marked long-lived donors relative to aged donors.

This clonotype has only a few counts. Its specificity is not known. Around 10 milliliters of peripheral blood were drawn from each donor. Extraction yielded at least 5 micrograms of total RNA per sample. The use of a sample-barcoded 5' primer and a J-beta primer mix characterized a second PCR of roughly 6 to 11 cycles. Every sample returned 2.5 million or more CDR3-containing paired-end reads. TCRdb re-called the 5' RACE reads through MiXCR, storing one row per CDR3 protein. The sample carries some 1,800,000 distinct CDR3 sequences, about 39% recorded once. The germline V and J ends were trimmed by 8 bases and 2 bases, with 15 bases remaining between them. The V gene's germline CDR1 is SGHTA and CDR2 FQGNSA. The CDR3 covers 14 residues.

This rearrangement joins TRBV7-2 to TRBJ1-2; D uncertain. The receptor's source is a human donor in good health. Sequencing was carried out using blood. CDR3 nucleotide sequence: TGTACCAGCCTCACATATGGGCAGAACTATGGCTACACCTTC. This translates into CTSLTYGQNYGYTF. The variable domain in full, with the rest retrieved from reference TRBV7-2 and TRBJ1-2, is GAGVSQSPSNKVTEKGKDVELRCDPISGHTALYWYRQSLGQGLEFLIYFQGNSAPDKSGLPSDRFSAERTGGSVSTLTIQRTQQEDSAVYLCTSLTYGQNYGYTFGSGTRLTVV.